This T cell receptor beta chain was retrieved from a study of blood T cell repertoires in COVID-19. Turning to the study itself: T cells, B-cell-depleted T cells, or PBMCs supplied cDNA or gDNA.

Profiled with immunoSEQ multiplex PCR; TCRdb holds only in-frame clones, not every one. The sample records some 82,000 clones, around 81% being singletons. The CDR3 has 16 amino acids. The V gene end was trimmed by 4 bases and the J gene end by 4 bases; junction bases not matched to a gene: 10. Per the germline V gene, CDR1 is GTSNPN and CDR2 is SVGIG (reference sequence). The receptor was derived from a man older than 75 with acute or convalescent COVID-19. The chain has TRBV30 and TRBJ2-2, with 9 bases matching TRBD2. What was sequenced was peripheral blood. DNA for the CDR3: TGTGCCTGGATGCCTAGCGGGGTAGGGGGCACCGGGGAGCTGTTTTTT. Translation gives CAWMPSGVGGTGELFF.